This T cell receptor (beta chain) was observed in a study of blood T cell repertoires in COVID-19. Looking at the study overall: Material from acute and convalescent COVID-19 was sourced from the United States, Italy and Spain. T cells, B-cell-depleted T cells, or PBMCs provided the cDNA or gDNA that served as material.

In the original processing: Researchers report that nucleated cell counts were estimated from reference gene primer amplification. The repertoire was sequenced with immunoSEQ multiplex PCR; TCRdb's copy has only in-frame clones and lacks some. V, J and clone size are those of that table, while D and trimming were read from the DNA. The data show 59,000 or so clones, roughly 83% seen once. The V gene end was trimmed by 6 bases and the J gene end by 8 bases; junction bases not matched to a gene: 3. This CDR3 has 12 amino acids. CDR1 is SNHLY, CDR2 FYNNEI, per germline. This clonotype originated in a human donor in a cohort sampled during active COVID-19. Sequencing was carried out using peripheral blood. This sequence joins TRBV2 and TRBJ2-1, with 8 positions matching TRBD2. The CDR3, as DNA: TGTGCCAGCAGGGGACTAGGGTATGAGCAGTTCTTC. Its translation is CASRGLGYEQFF.